The sequence of this T cell receptor (beta chain) was determined in a study of shared clonotypes between healthy human individuals. Here immunoSEQ multiplex PCR was the method, and the copy in TCRdb shows in-frame clones only, minus some. Found here are hundreds of thousands of clones, 73% of them singletons; the top ten hold around 2%. The count of this clone is one. Trimming shortened V by 6 bases and J by 9 bases, and 12 bases separated the two germline ends. The CDR3 sequence is 12 residues long. Germline CDR1 and CDR2: LNHDA and SQIVND (reference sequence). Sequencing input: memory CD4+ T cells sorted from blood. The subset here: CD45RA-negative fraction. J is TRBJ1-5 and V is TRBV19, with D possibly being TRBD1 (5 bases). This clonotype was obtained from a woman in her 30s in good health. In DNA form, the CDR3 reads TGTGCCAGTAGACGGGAAAGGGGGCCCCAGCATTTT. Translated: CASRRERGPQHF. Complete variable domain (other parts from reference TRBV19 and TRBJ1-5): DGGITQSPKYLFRKEGQNVTLSCEQNLNHDAMYWYRQDPGQGLRLIYYSQIVNDFQKGDIAEGYSVSREKKESFPLTVTSAQKNPTAFYLCASRRERGPQHFGDGTRLSIL.